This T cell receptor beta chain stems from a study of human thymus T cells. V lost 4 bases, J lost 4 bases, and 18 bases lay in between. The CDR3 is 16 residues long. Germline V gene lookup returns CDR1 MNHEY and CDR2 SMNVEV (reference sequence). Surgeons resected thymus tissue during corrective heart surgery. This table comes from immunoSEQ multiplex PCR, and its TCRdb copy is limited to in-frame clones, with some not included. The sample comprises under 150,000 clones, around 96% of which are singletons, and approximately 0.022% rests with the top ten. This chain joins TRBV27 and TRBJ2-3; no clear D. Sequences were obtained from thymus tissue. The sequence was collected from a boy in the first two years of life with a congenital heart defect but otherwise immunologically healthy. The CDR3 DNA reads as TGTGCCAGCAGTTACGGTGAGGCCCATGGCCCAGATACGCAGTATTTT. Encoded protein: CASSYGEAHGPDTQYF.